The clone carrying this TCR beta chain was seen only once. Antigen unknown. Trimming at V came to 2 bases and at J to 3 bases, leaving 4 bases not matched to a gene. CDR1 is WSHSY, CDR2 SAAADI, per germline. This CDR3 has 15 amino acids. Method: immunoSEQ multiplex PCR; TCRdb's copy keeps in-frame clones and lacks some. The data contain about 45,000 clones, approximately 89% of them singletons. The data belong to a study of PD-L1 blockade in urothelial cancer. General study results and limits: At the 3-week point, tumor-associated blood clones expanded more in durable-benefit patients.

The material was PBMCs, obtained around atezolizumab (anti-PD-L1) treatment. This receptor was identified in a man of 80 years or more with urothelial cancer. This chain joins TRBV10-2 and TRBJ2-3; 8 nucleotides match TRBD1. CDR3 residues: CASSEQQGGTDTQYF. For the CDR3, the DNA is TGCGCCAGCAGTGAGCAACAGGGGGGAACAGATACGCAGTATTTT.